This T cell receptor (beta chain) was profiled in a study of Graves' ophthalmopathy and Graves' hyperthyroidism. Study-level information: Pretreatment peripheral blood was obtained at initial diagnosis.

Ophthalmopathy-affected donors exhibited moderate-to-severe activity, CAS ≥3, NOSPECS ≥4, and duration under 3 months. Orbital computed tomography, together with clinical symptoms, serum thyroxine, TRAb and thyroid ultrasound, was used for diagnosis. In germline, CDR1 is SGHVS, CDR2 FQNEAQ. With 5 bases removed from V and 7 bases from J, the gap between germline ends came to 12 bases. The CDR3 consists of 12 residues. Amplification of the TCR beta CDR3 regions used RNA transcripts (as template). HTBI primers were used in a first-round RT-PCR, which preceded a second-round multiplex PCR. MiXCR, applied by TCRdb to the multiplex PCR reads, yields one record per CDR3 protein. The table lists 150,000 to 200,000 distinct CDR3 sequences, 35% to 50% of them singletons.

The sequencing input was peripheral blood. This rearrangement joins TRBV7-8 to TRBJ2-7, with D uncertain. The TCR comes from a man aged 25 to 40 with Graves' ophthalmopathy. The CDR3 region has the DNA TGTGCCAGCAGCGCCGCCATGGGGGAGCAGTACTTC. It yields the protein CASSAAMGEQYF. The complete variable domain, with remaining parts taken from reference TRBV7-8 and TRBJ2-7, reads GAGVSQSPRYKVAKRGQDVALRCDPISGHVSLFWYQQALGQGPEFLTYFQNEAQLDKSGLPSDRFFAERPEGSVSTLKIQRTQQEDSAVYLCASSAAMGEQYFGPGTRLTVT.